The T cell receptor (beta chain) described here comes from a study of early T cells in non-severe SARS-CoV-2 infection (dated by TCRdb to about 2021). Turning to the overall study: Bulk RNA from unsorted whole blood was used for TCR sequencing, so alpha and beta chains could not be paired.

General conclusions and limits of the study: VDJdb matching was skewed toward anti-spike CD8 responses and likely underestimated virus-specific expansions, missing private and CD4 specificities.

Relative to germline, V is 3 bases shorter and J is 0 bases shorter, with 6 bases between their ends. There are 14 amino acids in the CDR3, from cysteine to phenylalanine inclusive. The CDR3 DNA has 42 bases and is translated from base 1. CDR1 and CDR2 (SGHKS, YYEKEE) derive from the germline V gene (reference sequence). This was a case-control study nested in a cohort of healthcare workers in London, UK, who had nasopharyngeal swab PCR tests and blood samples taken every week. Healthcare workers were recruited between 23 and 31 March 2020, during the week of the UK lockdown, and were followed weekly for up to about 15 weeks. Regarding this clonotype: Its recognized antigen is unknown. The input lacks base qualities; no much larger clone sits a single base away.

The protocol used for the library was 5' RACE. The run used a NextSeq 500. To correct for sequencing error and PCR bias, the TCR library protocol tagged individual cDNA molecules with unique molecular identifiers. Sequencing covered both TCR alpha and beta chains, and within each sample the abundances of alpha and beta sequences were tightly co-correlated. As for the authors' bioinformatics: V gene, J gene and CDR3 annotation of TCR sequences was performed with Decombinator V4. Expanded TCRs were defined as changing significantly between any two time points under a Poisson model with p below 0.0001. TCR abundances were normalised to the total number of TCRs sequenced in each sample and reported as counts per million. TRAV1-2 paired with TRAJ12, TRAJ20 or TRAJ33 defined MAIT TCRs, while TRAV10 paired with TRAJ18 defined iNKT TCRs. VDJdb, accessed 1 November 2021, was searched for CMV, EBV and SARS-CoV-2 annotated TCRs, with TCRs annotated for multiple antigens excluded. TCRdb applied fastp at Q25 and MiXCR to the public reads, then kept only in-frame beta chains. CDR3 protein sequences are deduplicated, and each keeps its most common genes and DNA. TCRdb, rather than the study authors, made the V and J calls. The sample table shows around 77,000 distinct CDR3 sequences, and around 9.1% are seen once. The top ten hold approximately 8% of the sample.

This TCR was sampled from an adult who was a healthcare worker with PCR-confirmed SARS-CoV-2 infection or an uninfected control (not recorded which). The rearrangement combines TRBV5-5 with TRBJ1-4, with no confidently assigned D gene. This sample comprised whole blood, obtained at baseline. The sequenced DNA: TGTGCCAGCAGCTCATATGCAACTAATGAAAAACTGTTTTTT. This yields the protein CASSSYATNEKLFF.